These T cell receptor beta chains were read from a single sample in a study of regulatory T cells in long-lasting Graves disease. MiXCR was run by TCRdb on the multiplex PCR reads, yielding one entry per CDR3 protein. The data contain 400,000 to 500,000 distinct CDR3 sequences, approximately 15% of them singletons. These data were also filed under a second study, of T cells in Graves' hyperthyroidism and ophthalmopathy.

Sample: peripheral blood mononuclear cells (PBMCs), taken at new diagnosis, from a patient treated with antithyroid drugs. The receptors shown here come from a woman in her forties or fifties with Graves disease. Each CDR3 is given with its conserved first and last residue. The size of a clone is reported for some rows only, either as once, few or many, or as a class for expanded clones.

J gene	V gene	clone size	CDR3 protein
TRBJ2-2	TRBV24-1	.	CATSDRQARAGELFF
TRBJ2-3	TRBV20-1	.	CSARTSGDRTDMQYF
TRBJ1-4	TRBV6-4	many	CASRQGSEKLFF
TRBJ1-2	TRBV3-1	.	CASSLPGQGSGYTF
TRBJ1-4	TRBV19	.	CASSILAAPEKLFF
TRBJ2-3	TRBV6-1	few	CASGVAGDWKDTQYF
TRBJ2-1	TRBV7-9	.	CASSLTRGPGSEQFF
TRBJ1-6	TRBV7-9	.	CASSRSASLSSYNSPLHF
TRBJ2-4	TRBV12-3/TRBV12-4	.	CASSLEEGDIQYF
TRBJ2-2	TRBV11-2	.	CASSLGINSAGELFF
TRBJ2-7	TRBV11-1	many	CASSRPGTGRYEQYF
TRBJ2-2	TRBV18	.	CASSPPAGFGGELFF
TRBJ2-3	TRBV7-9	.	CASSIFGEGTDTQYF
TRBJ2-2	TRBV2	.	CASSEGGLDTGELFF
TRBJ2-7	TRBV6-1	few	CASSPTTGGGSYEQYF
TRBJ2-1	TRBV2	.	CASIPSGTDEQFF
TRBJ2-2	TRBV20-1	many	CSAREGTGYTGELFF
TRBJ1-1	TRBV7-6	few	CASSLGQGNEAFF
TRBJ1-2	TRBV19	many	CASSIQGAGYGYTF
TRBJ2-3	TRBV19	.	CASSINGRVDTQYF
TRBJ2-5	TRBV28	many	CASSAYGTGGQETQYF
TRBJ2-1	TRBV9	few	CASSAQGSSYNEQFF
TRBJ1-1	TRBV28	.	CASSFRSRGGTEAFF
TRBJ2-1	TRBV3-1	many	CASSQYSGNVYNEQFF
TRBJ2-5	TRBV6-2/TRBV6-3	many	CASSNPQETQYF
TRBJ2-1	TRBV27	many	CASSSLAYYNEQFF
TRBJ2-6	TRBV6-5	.	CASSYHSSGANVLTF
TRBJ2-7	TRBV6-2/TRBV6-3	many	CASSLWGANYEQYF
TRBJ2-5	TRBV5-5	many	CASSLAPRVTGETQYF
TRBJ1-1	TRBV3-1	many	CASTSPGENTEAFF
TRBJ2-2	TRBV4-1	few	CASNQRGPRIGELFF
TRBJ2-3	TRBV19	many	CASSIGLAGADTQYF
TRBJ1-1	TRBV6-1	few	CASREPVGSAEAFF
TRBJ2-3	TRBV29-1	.	CSVGTGTDTQYF
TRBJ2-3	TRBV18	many	CASPRDGSTDTQYF
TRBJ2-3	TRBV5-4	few	CASSLDAGLAVDTQYF
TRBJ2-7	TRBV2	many	CASTGAGLTYEQYF
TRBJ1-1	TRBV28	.	CASSSPRGGMTALF
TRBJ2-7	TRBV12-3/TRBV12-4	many	CASSLQLAGGSSYEQYF
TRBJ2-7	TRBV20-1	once	CSAIGEGLPDEQYF
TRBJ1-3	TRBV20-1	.	CSAKSPGIVAGNTIYF
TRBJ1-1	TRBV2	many	CASLRNTEAFF
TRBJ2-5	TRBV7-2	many	CASSAGPQAQYF
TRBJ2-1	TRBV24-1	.	CATSDTANEQFF
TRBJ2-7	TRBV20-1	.	CSATEDQNGQYF
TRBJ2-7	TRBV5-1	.	CASSEGQGPHF
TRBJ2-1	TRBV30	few	CAWSATGQGSPNYNEQFF
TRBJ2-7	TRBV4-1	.	CASSQAGTDGKGQYF
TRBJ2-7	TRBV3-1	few	CASSQDTGTSREQYF
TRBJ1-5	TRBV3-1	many	CASSQDEGVGQPQHF
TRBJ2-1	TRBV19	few	CASSPLGGPWNEQFF
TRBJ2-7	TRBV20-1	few	CSARVPGVGYEQYF
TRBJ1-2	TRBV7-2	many	CASSLSSPIGYTF